Listed below are T cell receptor beta chains from one sample, sequenced in a study of OX40 agonist ivuxolimab in advanced cancers. This table comes from immunoSEQ multiplex PCR, and its TCRdb copy is limited to in-frame clones, with some not included. The sample includes over 9,500 clones, roughly 64% of them seen just once. Source: CD4+ or CD8+ T cells sorted from blood, taken in a trial of the OX40 agonist ivuxolimab. All receptors come from an adult with an advanced solid tumor such as melanoma, head and neck, liver or kidney cancer. CDR3s include the opening cysteine and the closing phenylalanine or tryptophan. The order of the fields is V gene, D gene, J gene, CDR3 protein, CDR3 DNA. D genes are given only for firm matches.

TRBV5-4	TRBD2	TRBJ2-2	CASSPLAGETGELFF	TGTGCCAGCAGCCCACTAGCGGGAGAAACCGGGGAGCTGTTTTTT
TRBV4-3	NA	TRBJ1-2	CASSPFVWQNPYGYTF	TGCGCCAGCAGCCCGTTCGTGTGGCAGAACCCCTATGGCTACACCTTC
TRBV19	NA	TRBJ2-7	CASSIVGGSYEQYF	TGTGCCAGTAGTATAGTTGGCGGTTCCTACGAGCAGTACTTC
TRBV7-9	NA	TRBJ2-7	CASSLAVSLEQYF	TGTGCCAGCAGCTTAGCGGTTTCACTCGAGCAGTACTTC
TRBV7-3	TRBD1	TRBJ2-7	CASSFGTGGFYEQYF	TGTGCCAGCAGCTTCGGGACAGGAGGATTCTACGAGCAGTACTTC
TRBV5-5	NA	TRBJ1-5	CASSLESNQPQHF	TGTGCCAGCAGCTTGGAAAGCAATCAGCCCCAGCATTTT
TRBV27	NA	TRBJ1-3	CASSLSGGSGNTIYF	TGTGCCAGCAGTTTATCAGGGGGCTCTGGAAACACCATATATTTT
TRBV9	NA	TRBJ2-2	CASSPSGPGELFF	TGTGCCAGCAGCCCAAGCGGGCCCGGGGAGCTGTTTTTT
TRBV27	TRBD1	TRBJ2-5	CASSPGTGYETQYF	TGTGCCAGCAGTCCAGGGACAGGGTACGAGACCCAGTACTTC
TRBV2	TRBD2	TRBJ2-1	CASIRAGGSYNEQFF	TGTGCCAGCATCCGAGCGGGGGGGTCCTACAATGAGCAGTTCTTC
TRBV7-2	TRBD1	TRBJ1-1	CASSLGTGNTEAFF	TGTGCCAGCAGCTTAGGGACAGGGAACACTGAAGCTTTCTTT
TRBV10-2	NA	TRBJ1-4	CASSRSGSGEKLFF	TGCGCCAGCAGTCGCTCGGGATCGGGTGAAAAACTGTTTTTT
TRBV19	TRBD1	TRBJ1-1	CASSINPGTGGEDTEAFF	TGTGCCAGTAGTATCAACCCCGGGACAGGGGGGGAAGACACTGAAGCTTTCTTT
TRBV7-8	TRBD2	TRBJ2-7	CASSTGLGVGEQYF	TGTGCCAGCAGCACGGGACTAGGAGTCGGCGAGCAGTACTTC
TRBV6-6	NA	TRBJ2-2	CASSYVGVDTGELFF	TGTGCCAGCAGTTACGTGGGGGTAGACACCGGGGAGCTGTTTTTT
TRBV7-2	TRBD2	TRBJ2-1	CASSRGTSGLLSSYNEQFF	TGTGCCAGCAGCCGAGGGACTAGCGGTCTTCTAAGCTCCTACAATGAGCAGTTCTTC
TRBV28	TRBD1	TRBJ2-5	CASGPGTGAAGDQYF	TGTGCCAGCGGCCCCGGGACAGGGGCTGCTGGGGACCAGTACTTC
TRBV19	NA	TRBJ1-1	CASSTKADTEAFF	TGTGCCAGTAGTACCAAGGCCGACACTGAAGCTTTCTTT
TRBV7-6	NA	TRBJ2-5	CASSFRQLQETQYF	TGTGCCAGCAGCTTCAGACAGCTTCAAGAGACCCAGTACTTC
TRBV28	TRBD1	TRBJ2-7	CASSSGNRGYEQYF	TGTGCCAGCAGTTCCGGGAACAGGGGATACGAGCAGTACTTC
TRBV7-9	NA	TRBJ2-5	CASSLVSRAVIYETQYF	TGTGCCAGCAGCTTAGTAAGCAGGGCCGTAATATATGAGACCCAGTACTTC
TRBV28	NA	TRBJ1-1	CAGSGIPGTEAFF	TGTGCCGGATCAGGGATCCCGGGCACTGAAGCTTTCTTT
TRBV27	NA	TRBJ2-3	CASSLFGVTDTQYF	TGTGCCAGCAGTTTATTTGGGGTTACAGATACGCAGTATTTT
TRBV2	NA	TRBJ2-7	CASSEWQGSYEQYF	TGTGCCAGCAGTGAGTGGCAGGGCTCCTACGAGCAGTACTTC